The 25 T cell receptor beta chains given below trace back to one sample, sequenced in a study of post-analysis software for immune sequencing data. Whole-study results and caveats: When patients were compared with controls, a handful of TRBV segments were more frequent, TRBV5-6, TRBV5-1 and TRBV20-1 among them.

Antigens for these TCRs are unknown. Unique molecular identifiers were carried by the TCR beta cDNA libraries. TCRdb ran MiXCR on the PCR reads and lists one entry per CDR3 protein. The profile covers about 210,000 distinct CDR3 sequences, with roughly 28% appearing a single time and less than 4% taken by the ten largest. Material: blood. All receptors derive from a girl under 18 with multiple sclerosis.

CDR3 DNA sequence: TGCGCCAGCAGCCCTGGGGGGGGGGTTAATCAGCCCCAGCATTTT. This encodes CASSPGGGVNQPQHF. The chain recombines TRBV5-1 with TRBJ1-5, with a possible D match to TRBD1 (5 bases). V lost 4 bases to trimming and J lost 4 bases, with 15 bases between them. The CDR3 length is 15 residues. The germline gives CDR1 SGHRS, CDR2 YFSETQ.

This chain connects TRBV14 to TRBJ2-6; D perhaps matches TRBD1 (6 bases). This CDR3 is 15 amino acids long. From germline, CDR1 is SGHDN and CDR2 FVKESK. Trimming took off 0 bases at V and 12 bases at J, with 15 bases between the two ends. CDR3 protein: CASSQDGAGEGVLTF. In DNA, the CDR3 is TGTGCCAGCAGCCAAGACGGGGCAGGGGAAGGCGTCCTGACTTTC.

The gene calls are TRBV20-1 and TRBJ1-5, with a possible D match to TRBD1 (6 bases). The CDR3 runs 15 residues. V was clipped by 1 base and J by 4 bases, with 14 bases between them. Germline CDR1 and CDR2: DFQATT and SNEGSKA (reference sequence). CDR3 region: CSARAPGADNQPQHF. The DNA of the CDR3 is TGCAGTGCTAGAGCCCCGGGGGCTGATAATCAGCCCCAGCATTTT.

A remark on this clonotype: A much more abundant neighbour one base away suggests this may be a read error. The chain employs TRBV29-1 and TRBJ2-7; perhaps TRBD2 as D (7 bases). From germline, CDR1 is SQVTM and CDR2 ANQGSEA. Trimming pared 7 bases from V and 7 bases from J, leaving 14 bases between. This CDR3 spans 11 amino acids. CDR3 region: CSGGGQYEQYF. The CDR3, as DNA: TGCAGCGGGGGGGGCCAGTATGAGCAGTACTTC.

This clonotype has ten or more counts. CDR3 nucleotides: TGTGCCAGCAGCCCTATCCTAGCTAGTTCCTACAATGAGCAGTTCTTC. Its protein product is CASSPILASSYNEQFF. This rearrangement joins TRBV5-6 to TRBJ2-1; TRBD2 is a possible D gene (5 bases). The germline V gene has CDR1 SGHDT and CDR2 YYEEEE. Deletions cut 4 bases from V and 1 base from J, with 15 bases between. The CDR3 runs to 16 residues.

Concerning this clonotype itself: This clone may be a read error of a much larger clone one base away. The chain has TRBV29-1 and TRBJ2-1; D is unclear. The CDR3 consists of 12 residues. Trimming removed 4 bases from V and 7 bases from J, with 11 bases in between. Germline values: CDR1 SQVTM, CDR2 ANQGSEA. The CDR3 DNA reads TGCAGCGTTGCGCCAGAGGTGAATGAGCAGTTCTTC. Protein product: CSVAPEVNEQFF.

This clonotype has a handful of counts. A read error may explain this, as a much larger clone is one base away. The chain links TRBV7-2 to TRBJ2-1; 13 bases match TRBD2. CDR3 length: 15 residues. V lost 5 bases and J lost 9; bases outside the gene matches: 7. Germline V gene sequence: CDR1 SGHTA, CDR2 FQGNSA. The DNA for the CDR3 is TGTGCCAGCAGCACTAGCGGGAGGGCACCCCCTGAGCAGTTCTTC. Encoded protein: CASSTSGRAPPEQFF.

For this clonotype: A much larger clone sits a single nucleotide away, making a read error possible. V and J are TRBV10-3 and TRBJ1-1; TRBD1 might be the D (5 bases). This CDR3 comprises 14 residues. CDR1 is ENHRY, CDR2 SYGVKD, per germline. The V end lost 4 bases, the J end lost 3 bases, and 12 bases lay between the germline ends. This CDR3 reads CAISGGREDTEAFF. CDR3 in DNA: TGTGCCATCAGTGGCGGCAGGGAGGACACTGAAGCTTTCTTT.

The sample holds many counts of this clonotype. The chain links TRBV29-1 to TRBJ1-2; 7 nucleotides line up with TRBD1. The germline V gene encodes CDR1 SQVTM and CDR2 ANQGSEA. This CDR3 is 12 amino acids long. The trim removed 7 bases at V and 7 bases at J, leaving 9 bases unmatched. The DNA of the CDR3 is TGCAGCGCAGGGAGCTACAGGGGTGGCTACACCTTC. Protein product: CSAGSYRGGYTF.

In the case of this clonotype: A much larger clone differs from this one at a single base, so this may be a read error. The rearrangement links TRBV30 to TRBJ1-2; no firm D call. The length of the CDR3 is 12 residues. CDR1 is GTSNPN, CDR2 SVGIG, per germline (reference sequence). The chain's CDR3 is CARSRGRYGYTF. CDR3 nucleotides: TGTGCCCGGAGTAGAGGGAGGTATGGCTACACCTTC.

This clonotype was recorded a few times. The rearrangement links TRBV7-2 to TRBJ2-4; D is perhaps TRBD2 (5 bases). The germline V gene encodes CDR1 SGHTA and CDR2 FQGNSA. This CDR3 has 18 residues. The V end lost 2 bases, the J end lost 0 bases, and 17 bases lay between the germline ends. The CDR3 bases are TGTGCCAGCAGCTTATTTCCGGGGTTGGAGCTAGCCAAAAACATTCAGTACTTC. It is translated as CASSLFPGLELAKNIQYF.

The chain carries TRBV7-2 and TRBJ1-5; possible D gene TRBD1, 6 bases. Germline V CDR1 and CDR2: SGHTA, FQGNSA. The length of the CDR3 is 15 residues. The V end lost 1 base, the J end lost 9 bases, and 16 bases lay between the germline ends. The CDR3 sequence: CASSLVGGSGRPQHF. CDR3 in DNA: TGTGCCAGCAGCTTAGTGGGGGGCTCAGGTCGGCCCCAGCATTTT.

As regards this clonotype: A junction boundary mismatches the germline segment, possibly from a read error. V usage is TRBV24-1 and J usage is TRBJ1-2; a possible D gene is TRBD1 (5 bases). CDR1 is KGHDR, CDR2 SFDVKD, per germline. CDR3 length: 14 amino acids. The CDR3, as DNA: TGTACCACCAGCCCGGGAAACACAGGTGGTGGCTACACCTTC. As protein: CTTSPGNTGGGYTF.

This clonotype has more than one count but fewer than ten. The rearrangement links TRBV28 to TRBJ2-3, with 8 bases aligning to TRBD2. Germline V gene lookup returns CDR1 MDHEN and CDR2 SYDVKM. The junction had 11 bases not matched to a gene; V was cut back by 8 bases and J by 1 base. The CDR3 consists of 16 residues. DNA for the CDR3: TGTGCCAGCTCTCTGTCGGGGGGGAGCGGCACAGATACGCAGTATTTT. Residues: CASSLSGGSGTDTQYF.

This clonotype was seen repeatedly, ten times or more. The chain combines TRBV29-1 with TRBJ1-1; TRBD1 agrees at 7 bases. CDR1 SQVTM and CDR2 ANQGSEA come from the germline V gene. The CDR3 covers 14 residues. Losses at the gene ends were 6 bases for V and 1 base for J; bases not matched to a gene: 8. CDR3 sequence: CSVARRQGNTEAFF. The CDR3 DNA follows: TGCAGCGTAGCTCGTCGACAGGGGAACACTGAAGCTTTCTTT.

This clonotype was seen ten or more times. V gene TRBV4-1 combines with J gene TRBJ2-4, with 9 bases identical to TRBD2. The germline CDR1 and CDR2 sequences are MGHRA and YSYEKL. The V and J ends lost 1 base and 3 bases, in that order; junction bases with no gene match: 4. The CDR3 extends over 16 amino acids. CDR3 region: CASSQGTSVGKNIQYF. CDR3 nucleotide sequence: TGCGCCAGCAGCCAAGGGACTAGCGTGGGCAAAAACATTCAGTACTTC.

The V call is TRBV28, the J call TRBJ2-7, with no clear D. Per the germline V gene, CDR1 is MDHEN and CDR2 is SYDVKM. This CDR3 has 11 amino acids. V lost 7 bases and J 4 bases, leaving 8 bases between the germline ends. In nucleotides, the CDR3 is TGTGCCAGCAAAAGTGGGTACGAGCAGTACTTC. Translated, it gives CASKSGYEQYF.

This clonotype came up once. This may arise from a read error, as a much more abundant clone is one base away. The chain carries TRBV5-6 and TRBJ2-5; D is perhaps TRBD2 (6 bases). This CDR3 region has 13 residues. Per the germline V gene, CDR1 is SGHDT and CDR2 is YYEEEE. V lost 4 bases, J lost 11 bases, and 18 bases lay in between. The DNA for the CDR3 is TGTGCCAGCAGCCGGGGGAGGAAGGATGAGCAGTACTTC. Its protein product is CASSRGRKDEQYF.

Many counts were recorded for this clonotype. V and J are TRBV20-1 and TRBJ1-2; TRBD1 matches 12 bases. CDR3 length: 14 amino acids. Germline V gene data show CDR1 as DFQATT and CDR2 as SNEGSKA (reference sequence). J gave up 7 bases and V 2 bases, and 5 bases lay outside the gene matches. The CDR3: CSARPGQGARGYTF. The DNA for the CDR3 is TGCAGTGCTAGACCGGGACAGGGGGCTCGTGGCTACACCTTC.

This clonotype was seen a few times. The chain joins TRBV20-1 to TRBJ2-7; TRBD2 agrees at 9 bases. The CDR3 loop spans 12 amino acids. Trimming took 5 bases from V and 3 from J; bases not matched to a gene: 2. Germline V gives CDR1 DFQATT, CDR2 SNEGSKA (reference sequence). This chain's CDR3 is CSAGGGVYEQYF. CDR3 coding DNA: TGCAGTGCTGGCGGGGGGGTCTACGAGCAGTACTTC.

This clonotype has only a few counts. The rearrangement links TRBV29-1 to TRBJ2-1; a weak D match, TRBD1 (5 bases). Trimming shortened V by 7 bases and J by 2 bases, and 15 bases separated the two germline ends. The CDR3 loop spans 14 amino acids. Germline loops: CDR1 SQVTM, CDR2 ANQGSEA. The CDR3 spells CSAISQGTYNEQFF. CDR3 DNA: TGCAGCGCTATAAGCCAGGGTACCTACAATGAGCAGTTCTTC.

V gene TRBV21-1 combines with J gene TRBJ2-7; the D call of TRBD2 is as the table states it, not checked on the DNA. TRBV21-1 counts as a pseudogene. The CDR3 is made up of 17 amino acids. The DNA of the CDR3 is TGTGCCAGCGGGGTGTCGTTTCTAGCGGGACTCTCCTACGAGCAGTACTTC. Protein product: CASGVSFLAGLSYEQYF.

The chain links TRBV11-3 to TRBJ2-1; TRBD1 is a possible D gene (5 bases). CDR1 and CDR2 (germline): SGHNT, YENEEA. CDR3 size: 14 residues. V dropped 3 bases and J dropped 5 bases, with 11 bases sitting between them. CDR3 in amino acids: CASSLAGSHNEQFF. The CDR3 nucleotides read TGTGCCAGCAGCTTGGCAGGGTCCCACAATGAGCAGTTCTTC.

This clonotype was recorded only once. The chain carries TRBV6-1 and TRBJ2-7; D is ambiguous. The J call could be wrong; TRBJ2-5 is a better fit for the DNA end. This CDR3 is 12 amino acids long. Germline V gene sequence: CDR1 MNHNS, CDR2 SASEGT. CDR3 protein: CASRLGQETQYF. The DNA of the CDR3 is TGTGCCAGCAGGCTAGGTCAGGAGACCCAGTACTTC.

Note on this clonotype: A much larger clonotype is one base distant, so this may be a read error. J is TRBJ2-7 and V is TRBV2; 7 nucleotides match TRBD1. V lost 7 bases to trimming and J lost 3 bases; unmatched junction nucleotides: 3. The CDR3 runs to 12 residues. CDR1 is SNHLY, CDR2 FYNNEI, per germline. The CDR3 loop is CASTDRVYEQYF. The CDR3 DNA reads TGTGCCAGCACTGACAGGGTCTACGAGCAGTACTTC.